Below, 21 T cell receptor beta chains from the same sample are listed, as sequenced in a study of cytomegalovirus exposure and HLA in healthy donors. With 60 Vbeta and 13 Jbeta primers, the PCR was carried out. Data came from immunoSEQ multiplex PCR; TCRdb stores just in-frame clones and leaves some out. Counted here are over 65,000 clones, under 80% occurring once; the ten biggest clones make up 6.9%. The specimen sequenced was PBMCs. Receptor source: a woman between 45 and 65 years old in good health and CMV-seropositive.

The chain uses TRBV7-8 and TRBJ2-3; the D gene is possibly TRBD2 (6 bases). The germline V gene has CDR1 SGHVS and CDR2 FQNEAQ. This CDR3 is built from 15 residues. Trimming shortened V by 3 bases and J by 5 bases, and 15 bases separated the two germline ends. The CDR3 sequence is CASSFLGGDGDTQYF. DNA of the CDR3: TGTGCCAGCAGCTTTCTGGGGGGAGACGGAGATACGCAGTATTTT. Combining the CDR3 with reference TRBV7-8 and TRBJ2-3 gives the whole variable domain GAGVSQSPRYKVAKRGQDVALRCDPISGHVSLFWYQQALGQGPEFLTYFQNEAQLDKSGLPSDRFFAERPEGSVSTLKIQRTQQEDSAVYLCASSFLGGDGDTQYFGPGTRLTVL.

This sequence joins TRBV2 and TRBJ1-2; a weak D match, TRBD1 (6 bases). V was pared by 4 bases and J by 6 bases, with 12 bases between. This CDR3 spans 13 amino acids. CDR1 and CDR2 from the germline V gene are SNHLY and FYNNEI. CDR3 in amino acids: CASSGNRADGYTF. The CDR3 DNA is TGTGCCAGCAGTGGAAACAGGGCGGATGGCTACACCTTC.

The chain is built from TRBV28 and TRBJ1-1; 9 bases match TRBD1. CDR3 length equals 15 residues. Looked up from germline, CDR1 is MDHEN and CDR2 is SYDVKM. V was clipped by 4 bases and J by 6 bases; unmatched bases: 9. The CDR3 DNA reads TGTGCCAGCAGTTATTCCCCAAACAGGGGGCCTGAAGCTTTCTTT. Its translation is CASSYSPNRGPEAFF.

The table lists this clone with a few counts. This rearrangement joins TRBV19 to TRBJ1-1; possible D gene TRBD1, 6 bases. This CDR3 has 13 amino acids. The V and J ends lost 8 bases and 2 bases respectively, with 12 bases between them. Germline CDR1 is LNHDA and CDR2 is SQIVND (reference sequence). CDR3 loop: CASQGTPNTEAFF. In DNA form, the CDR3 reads TGTGCCAGTCAGGGGACACCTAACACTGAAGCTTTCTTT. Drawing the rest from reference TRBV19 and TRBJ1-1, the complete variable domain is DGGITQSPKYLFRKEGQNVTLSCEQNLNHDAMYWYRQDPGQGLRLIYYSQIVNDFQKGDIAEGYSVSREKKESFPLTVTSAQKNPTAFYLCASQGTPNTEAFFGQGTRLTVV.

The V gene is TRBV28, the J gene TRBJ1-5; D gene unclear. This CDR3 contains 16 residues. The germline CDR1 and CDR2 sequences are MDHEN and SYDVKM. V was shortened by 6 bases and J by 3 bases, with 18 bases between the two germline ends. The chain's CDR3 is CASSREITLTNQPQHF. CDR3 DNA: TGTGCCAGCAGCCGGGAGATTACCTTGACCAATCAGCCCCAGCATTTT.

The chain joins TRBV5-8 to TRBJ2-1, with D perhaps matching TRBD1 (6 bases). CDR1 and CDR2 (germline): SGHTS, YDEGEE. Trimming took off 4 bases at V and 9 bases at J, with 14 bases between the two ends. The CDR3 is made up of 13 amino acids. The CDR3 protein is CASSIQGPREQFF. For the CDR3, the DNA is TGTGCCAGCAGCATTCAGGGGCCCCGTGAGCAGTTCTTC.

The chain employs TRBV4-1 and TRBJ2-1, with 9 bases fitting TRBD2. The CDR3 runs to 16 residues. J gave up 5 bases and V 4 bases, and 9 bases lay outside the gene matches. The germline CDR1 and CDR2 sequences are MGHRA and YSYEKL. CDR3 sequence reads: CASSPREQRGDNEQFF. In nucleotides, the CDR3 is TGCGCCAGCAGCCCTCGTGAACAGCGGGGGGACAATGAGCAGTTCTTC.

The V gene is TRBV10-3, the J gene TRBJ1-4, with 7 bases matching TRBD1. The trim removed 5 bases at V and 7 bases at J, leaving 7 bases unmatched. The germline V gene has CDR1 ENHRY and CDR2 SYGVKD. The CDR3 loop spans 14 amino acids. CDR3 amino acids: CAISRQGGGEKLFF. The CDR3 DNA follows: TGTGCCATCAGTCGACAGGGCGGAGGTGAAAAACTGTTTTTT.

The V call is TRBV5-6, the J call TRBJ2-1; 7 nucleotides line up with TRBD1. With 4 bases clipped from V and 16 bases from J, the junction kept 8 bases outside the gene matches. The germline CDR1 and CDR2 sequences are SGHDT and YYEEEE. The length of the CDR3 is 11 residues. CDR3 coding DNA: TGTGCCAGCAGCGTAACAGGGGTCGATTTCTTC. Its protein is CASSVTGVDFF.

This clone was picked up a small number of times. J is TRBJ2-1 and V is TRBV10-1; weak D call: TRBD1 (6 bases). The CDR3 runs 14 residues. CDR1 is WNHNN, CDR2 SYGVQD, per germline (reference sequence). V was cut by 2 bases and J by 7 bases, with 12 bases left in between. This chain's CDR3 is CASSEKDSPNEQFF. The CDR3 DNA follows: TGCGCCAGCAGTGAGAAGGACAGCCCTAATGAGCAGTTCTTC.

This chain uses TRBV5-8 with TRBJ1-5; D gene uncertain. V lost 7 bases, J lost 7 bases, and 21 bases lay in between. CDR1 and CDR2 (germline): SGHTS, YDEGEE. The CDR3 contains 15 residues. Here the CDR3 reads CASAGGRGRNQPQHF. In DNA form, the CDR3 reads TGTGCCAGCGCCGGAGGGAGAGGTCGGAACCAGCCCCAGCATTTT.

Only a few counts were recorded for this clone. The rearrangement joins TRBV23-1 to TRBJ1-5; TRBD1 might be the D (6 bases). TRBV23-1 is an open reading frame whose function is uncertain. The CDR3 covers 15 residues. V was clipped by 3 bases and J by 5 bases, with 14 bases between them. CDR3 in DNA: TGCGCCAGCAGTCAGGTCACAGGGATTGATCAGCCCCAGCATTTT. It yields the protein CASSQVTGIDQPQHF.

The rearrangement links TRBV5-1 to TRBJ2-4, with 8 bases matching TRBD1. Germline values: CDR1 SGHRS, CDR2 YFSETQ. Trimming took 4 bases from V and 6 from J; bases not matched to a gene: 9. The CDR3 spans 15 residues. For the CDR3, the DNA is TGCGCCAGCAGCCGTGAAGGACAGGGCGGAAACATTCAGTACTTC. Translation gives CASSREGQGGNIQYF.

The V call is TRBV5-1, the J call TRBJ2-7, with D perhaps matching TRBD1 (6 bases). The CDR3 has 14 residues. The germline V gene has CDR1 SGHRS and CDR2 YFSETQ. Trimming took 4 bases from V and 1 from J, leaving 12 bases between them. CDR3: CASSPKDSSYEQYF. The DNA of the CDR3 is TGCGCCAGCAGCCCAAAGGACAGTTCCTACGAGCAGTACTTC.

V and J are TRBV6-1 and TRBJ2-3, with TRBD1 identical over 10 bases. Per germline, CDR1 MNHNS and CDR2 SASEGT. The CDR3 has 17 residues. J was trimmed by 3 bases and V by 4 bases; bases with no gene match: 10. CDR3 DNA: TGTGCCAGCAGTGGTTCCTCGGGACAGGGGTCAACAGATACGCAGTATTTT. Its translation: CASSGSSGQGSTDTQYF.

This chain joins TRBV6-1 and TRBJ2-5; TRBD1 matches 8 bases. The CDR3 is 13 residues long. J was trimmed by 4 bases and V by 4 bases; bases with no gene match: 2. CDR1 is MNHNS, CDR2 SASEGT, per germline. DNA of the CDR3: TGTGCCAGCAGTGGACAGGGGAGAGAGACCCAGTACTTC. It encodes CASSGQGRETQYF.

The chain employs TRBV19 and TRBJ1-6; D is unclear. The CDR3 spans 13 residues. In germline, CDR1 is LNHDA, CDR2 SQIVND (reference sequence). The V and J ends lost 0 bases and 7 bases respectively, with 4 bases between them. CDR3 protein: CASSIDANSPLHF. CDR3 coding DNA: TGTGCCAGTAGTATAGATGCGAATTCACCCCTCCACTTT.

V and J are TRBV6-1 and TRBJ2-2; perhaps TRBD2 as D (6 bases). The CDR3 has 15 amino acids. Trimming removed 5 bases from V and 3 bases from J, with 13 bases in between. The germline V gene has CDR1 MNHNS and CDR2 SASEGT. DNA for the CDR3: TGTGCCAGCAGTTGGCCCGGGACTTACACCGGGGAGCTGTTTTTT. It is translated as CASSWPGTYTGELFF.

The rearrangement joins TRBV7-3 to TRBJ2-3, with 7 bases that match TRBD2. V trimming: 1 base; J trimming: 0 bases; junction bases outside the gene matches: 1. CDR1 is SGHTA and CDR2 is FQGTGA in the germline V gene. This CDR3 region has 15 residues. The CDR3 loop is CASSLNGGSTDTQYF. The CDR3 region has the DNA TGTGCCAGCAGCTTAAACGGGGGGAGCACAGATACGCAGTATTTT.

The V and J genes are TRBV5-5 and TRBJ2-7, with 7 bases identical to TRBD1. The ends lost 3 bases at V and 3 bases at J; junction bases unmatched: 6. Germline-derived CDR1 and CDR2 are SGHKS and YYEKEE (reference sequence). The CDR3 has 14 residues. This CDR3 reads CASSYPRDSYEQYV. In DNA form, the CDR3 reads TGTGCCAGCAGCTACCCCCGGGACAGCTACGAGCAGTACGTC.

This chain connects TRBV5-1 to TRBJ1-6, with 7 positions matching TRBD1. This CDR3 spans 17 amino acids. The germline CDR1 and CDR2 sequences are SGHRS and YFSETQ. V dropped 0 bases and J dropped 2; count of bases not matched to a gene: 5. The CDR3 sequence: CASSLETGKPYNSPLHF. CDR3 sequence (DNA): TGCGCCAGCAGCTTGGAGACAGGGAAACCCTATAATTCACCCCTCCACTTT.